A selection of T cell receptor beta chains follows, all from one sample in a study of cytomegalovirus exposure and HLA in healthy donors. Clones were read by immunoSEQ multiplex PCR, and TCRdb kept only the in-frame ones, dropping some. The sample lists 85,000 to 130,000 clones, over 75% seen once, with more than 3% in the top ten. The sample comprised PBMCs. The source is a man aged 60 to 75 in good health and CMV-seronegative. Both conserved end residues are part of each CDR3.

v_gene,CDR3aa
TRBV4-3,CASSQDPQGFNTEAFF
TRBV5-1,CASSLEGQGGQGYTF
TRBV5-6,CASSLKVISSTEAFF
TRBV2,CATGRQGTNTGELFF
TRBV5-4,CASSERQGPSAEAFF
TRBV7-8,CASSDRTRVRMGGPRTGELFF
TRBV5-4,CASSSRTGGSSGVYGYTF
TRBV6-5,CASSYRLAGELFF
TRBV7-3,CASSGGTGSSYNEQFF
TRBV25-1,CASLDQTGQETQYF
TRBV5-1,CASSLEGLAGGYTDTQYF
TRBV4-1,CASRGGTGNQPQHF
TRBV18,CASSASSYEQYF
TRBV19,CASSPFVRDRVRETQYF
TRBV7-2,CASSQTVKFSYEQYF
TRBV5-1,CASSLEGISKNIQYF
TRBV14,CASSQDPVEKLFF